This T cell receptor (beta chain) was documented in a study of cytomegalovirus exposure and HLA in healthy donors. Study conclusions and caveats: The study listed some 160 cytomegalovirus-associated TCR beta chains. TCR beta sequences reportedly predicted the HLA-A and HLA-B alleles of most subjects accurately. Accounts indicate the classifier identified cytomegalovirus status with strong specificity and sensitivity. Researchers reported in a later analysis that a missense DCLRE1C variant was tied to TCR beta V- and J-gene trimming.

This clone has just one count. What it recognizes is unknown. The germline gives CDR1 MNHNS, CDR2 SASEGT. Trimming removed 6 bases at V and 0 bases at J, with 6 bases between. The CDR3 extends over 13 amino acids. 60 Vbeta and 13 Jbeta primers were used in PCR. Sequencing was performed with immunoSEQ multiplex PCR; in TCRdb, only in-frame clones are kept and a portion is missing. In the table there are about 180,000 clones, around three quarters of which are singletons. The sample comprised PBMCs. This rearrangement joins TRBV6-1 to TRBJ1-3, with TRBD1 as a possible D gene (6 bases). The sequence came from a woman in her 40s in good health and CMV-seronegative. The CDR3 sequence is CASRQGSGNTIYF. For the CDR3, the DNA is TGTGCCAGCAGACAGGGCTCTGGAAACACCATATATTTT.